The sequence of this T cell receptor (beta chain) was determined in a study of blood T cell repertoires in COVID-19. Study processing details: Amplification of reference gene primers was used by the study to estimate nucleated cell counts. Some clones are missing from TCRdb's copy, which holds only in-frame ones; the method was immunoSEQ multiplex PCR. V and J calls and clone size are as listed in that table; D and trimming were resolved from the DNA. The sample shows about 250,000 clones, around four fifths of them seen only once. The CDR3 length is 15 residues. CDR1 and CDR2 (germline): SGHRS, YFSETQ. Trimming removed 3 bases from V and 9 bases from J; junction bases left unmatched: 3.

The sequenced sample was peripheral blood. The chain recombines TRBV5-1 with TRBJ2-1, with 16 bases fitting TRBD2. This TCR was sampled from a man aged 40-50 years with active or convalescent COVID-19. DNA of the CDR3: TGCGCCAGCAGCTGGGGACTAGCGGGAGGGGGTGAGCAGTTCTTC. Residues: CASSWGLAGGGEQFF.